This TCR beta chain was identified during a study of Ad26.COV2.S vaccination and SARS-CoV-2 variants. The study, taken as a whole, reports: Possible underestimation of total T cell responses by the TCR breadth and depth analyses was noted.

As for treatment: 15 to 20 received Ad26.COV2.S at low or high dose, single or two shots; about five received placebo; per-sample allocation not given. Samples were taken on day 63 after the first vaccine or placebo injection. At a Boston site, the person donating was an adult of 18-55 years. In this sample, this clone turned up once. Its antigen is as yet unknown. Here immunoSEQ multiplex PCR was the method, and the copy in TCRdb shows in-frame clones only, minus some. The sample has about 680,000 clones; 89% are singletons. Material: peripheral blood, obtained in a trial of Ad26.COV2.S vaccine versus placebo. The origin of this receptor is a person between 18 and 60 years old who received the Ad26.COV2.S COVID-19 vaccine or a placebo.

The CDR3 loop is CASSLSGGSGIQYF. In DNA, the CDR3 is TGTGCCAGCAGCCTGTCAGGGGGCTCGGGCATTCAGTACTTC. V gene TRBV28 combines with J gene TRBJ2-4; the match to TRBD1 covers 8 bases. Germline CDR1 and CDR2: MDHEN and SYDVKM. Trimming at V came to 6 bases and at J to 9 bases, leaving 10 bases not matched to a gene. The CDR3 consists of 14 residues.